This record looks at one TCR beta chain sequence and its context. Its antigen is undetermined. These data originate in a study of T cell responses to AZD1222 COVID-19 vaccine. The table came from immunoSEQ multiplex PCR; TCRdb's copy has only in-frame clones and leaves some out. Counted here are about 78,000 clones, approximately 86% occurring once; the ten biggest clones make up 24%. Overall study findings and caveats: Clonal diversity was possibly underestimated; the donors were predominantly white British and more often female. It was only after the peak T cell response that any repertoires were sampled. There were vaccine-associated CD4 TCRs across spike, dominant at 160-218 and 743-854.

The sequence derives from an adult in good health. The starting material was peripheral blood, obtained on day 0 of AZD1222 vaccination.

The CDR3 DNA follows: TGTGCCAGCTCCCCGGGGGCAGGAGCCTACGAGCAGTACTTC. It encodes CASSPGAGAYEQYF. This chain joins TRBV18 and TRBJ2-7; D may correspond to TRBD1 or TRBD2 (6 bases each). Trimming took off 6 bases at V and 2 bases at J, with 14 bases between the two ends. Germline V gene data show CDR1 as KGHSH and CDR2 as LQKENI. The CDR3 spans 14 residues.